The entry below describes one T cell receptor (beta chain). The germline V gene encodes CDR1 SGDLS and CDR2 YYNGEE. The CDR3 sequence is 16 residues long. Unmatched junction bases numbered 9, after V lost 2 bases and J lost 4 bases. The data are from a study of shared clonotypes between healthy human individuals. Selected positively for CCR7 and CD45RO-negative, naive CD8 cells excluded terminally differentiated effector memory CD45RA+ cells. Produced via immunoSEQ multiplex PCR; TCRdb's table is partial and in-frame only. In the table there are roughly 2 million clones, less than 95% of which are singletons.

The chain uses TRBV9 and TRBJ2-5; 9 bases line up with TRBD2. This TCR came from a man aged 18-30 years in good health. The sequencing input was naive CD8+ T cells sorted from blood. The CDR3 loop is CASSVDAGGPLETQYF. For the CDR3, the DNA is TGTGCCAGCAGCGTGGATGCGGGAGGGCCTCTAGAGACCCAGTACTTC. Filled out from reference TRBV9 and TRBJ2-5, the complete variable domain reads DSGVTQTPKHLITATGQRVTLRCSPRSGDLSVYWYQQSLDQGLQFLIQYYNGEERAKGNILERFSAQQFPDLHSELNLSSLELGDSALYFCASSVDAGGPLETQYFGPGTRLLVL.